What follows are 25 T cell receptor beta chains derived from one specimen sequenced in a study of shared clonotypes between healthy human individuals (dated by TCRdb to 2018 to 2020). Library creation used the immunoSEQ multiplex PCR assay. TCRdb stores this immuneACCESS table with in-frame sequences only. Part of the clones is absent; in the studies checked, under half of the shortfall reflects unresolved V genes, and no reason is known for the rest. The sample table lists nearly 1,000,000 clones, 76% of them with a count of one. Approximately 1.5% of the sample lies in the top ten. The specimen was memory CD4+ T cells sorted from blood. This sample's cell subset or site label indicates: CD45RA-negative fraction. The receptor source for this set is a man aged 18 to 35 in good health.

The rearrangement uses TRBV6-5 and TRBJ1-6, with D tentatively TRBD1 (5 bases). The CDR3 sequence is 14 residues long. CDR1 and CDR2 (germline): MNHEY, SVGAGI. V was cut by 10 bases and J by 10 bases, with 20 bases left in between. The CDR3 here is CATRQYGGDSPLHF. The CDR3 nucleotides are TGTGCCACTAGACAATACGGGGGGGACTCACCCCTCCACTTT.

V and J are TRBV11-2 and TRBJ1-1, with TRBD1 as a possible D gene (5 bases). CDR3 length: 13 amino acids. Trimming left V 8 bases short and J 1 base short, with 11 bases between. Germline CDR1 and CDR2: SGHAT and FQNNGV. CDR3 nucleotides: TGTGCCAGCGGGGAGGGGTCGAACACTGAAGCTTTCTTT. This translates into CASGEGSNTEAFF.

CDR3 residues: CASSSTGAQFF. The CDR3 DNA follows: TGTGCCAGCAGTTCCACGGGAGCCCAGTTCTTC. The rearrangement joins TRBV5-4 to TRBJ2-1; maybe TRBD2 (6 bases). This CDR3 spans 11 amino acids. From germline, CDR1 is SGHNT and CDR2 YYREEE (reference sequence). The V end lost 5 bases, the J end lost 13 bases, and 13 bases lay between the germline ends.

Regarding this clone: Additional DNA sequences in this sample encode the identical CDR3. V and J are TRBV11-2 and TRBJ1-2; D not resolved. The germline V gene encodes CDR1 SGHAT and CDR2 FQNNGV. V lost 5 bases and J 2 bases, leaving 9 bases between the germline ends. CDR3 length: 13 residues. The CDR3 protein is CASSPSGNYGYTF. CDR3 DNA: TGTGCCAGCAGCCCTAGTGGCAACTATGGCTACACCTTC. The variable domain in full, completed from reference TRBV11-2 and TRBJ1-2, reads EAGVAQSPRYKIIEKRQSVAFWCNPISGHATLYWYQQILGQGPKLLIQFQNNGVVDDSQLPKDRFSAERLKGVDSTLKIQPAKLEDSAVYLCASSPSGNYGYTFGSGTRLTVV.

The chain couples TRBV11-3 to TRBJ2-7, with 8 bases that match TRBD2. Germline CDR1 and CDR2: SGHNT and YENEEA. CDR3 length: 14 amino acids. The ends lost 5 bases at V and 3 bases at J; junction bases unmatched: 6. The CDR3 DNA reads as TGTGCCAGCAGCCCGGGGAGCGGGAGCTACGAGCAGTACTTC. Amino acids: CASSPGSGSYEQYF.

Details on this clone: The sample contains more than one DNA sequence encoding this CDR3. V and J are TRBV15 and TRBJ1-2; possible D gene TRBD1, 5 bases. The CDR3 sequence is 14 residues long. Between the trimmed V and J ends, which lost 0 bases and 2 bases, there was a span of 7 bases. Germline CDR1 is LNHNV and CDR2 is YYDKDF (reference sequence). The CDR3 sequence is CATSRDGGNYGYTF. The CDR3 nucleotides read TGTGCCACCAGCAGAGATGGGGGAAACTATGGCTACACCTTC.

This sequence joins TRBV28 and TRBJ1-4; 8 bases match TRBD1. Germline CDR1 is MDHEN and CDR2 is SYDVKM. The CDR3 covers 13 residues. V shed 2 bases and J 7 bases; nucleotides not matched to a gene: 0. The CDR3: CASSLDRGEKLFF. CDR3 DNA: TGTGCCAGCAGTTTAGACAGGGGTGAAAAACTGTTTTTT. Variable domain in full (rest from reference TRBV28 and TRBJ1-4): DVKVTQSSRYLVKRTGEKVFLECVQDMDHENMFWYRQDPGLGLRLIYFSYDVKMKEKGDIPEGYSVSREKKERFSLILESASTNQTSMYLCASSLDRGEKLFFGSGTQLSVL.

This chain joins TRBV25-1 and TRBJ1-1, with D uncertain. Germline CDR1 is MGHDK and CDR2 is SYGVNS. V was pared by 3 bases and J by 10 bases, with 12 bases between. CDR3 length equals 12 residues. CDR3 loop: CASSDASRGAFF. DNA of the CDR3: TGTGCCAGCAGTGACGCTTCGCGGGGAGCTTTCTTT.

On this clone: Other nucleotide sequences from this sample produce the same CDR3. J is TRBJ1-4 and V is TRBV18; D is possibly TRBD1 (5 bases). CDR1 and CDR2 (germline): KGHSH, LQKENI. The CDR3 covers 15 residues. Trimming stripped 3 bases from V and 0 bases from J, with 8 bases between. The CDR3 bases are TGTGCCAGCTCACCGCAGGGAGCAACTAATGAAAAACTGTTTTTT. This gives the protein CASSPQGATNEKLFF.

This clone was detected ten times or more. The V gene is TRBV6-6, the J gene TRBJ2-7, with D perhaps TRBD2 (5 bases). The V gene's germline CDR1 is MNHNY and CDR2 SVGAGI (reference sequence). The CDR3 is 12 residues long. Trimming took off 0 bases at V and 12 bases at J, with 12 bases between the two ends. The CDR3 DNA is TGTGCCAGCAGTTACTCGGAGGTCGGGCTGTACTTC. It specifies CASSYSEVGLYF.

The chain employs TRBV9 and TRBJ2-1; 9 nucleotides line up with TRBD2. Germline loops: CDR1 SGDLS, CDR2 YYNGEE. The V segment lost 4 bases and the J segment 8 bases; nucleotides outside the gene matches: 10. This CDR3 region has 15 residues. CDR3 loop: CASSLSGRTGDEQFF. DNA for the CDR3: TGTGCCAGCAGCCTTAGCGGGAGAACCGGGGATGAGCAGTTCTTC.

V and J are TRBV14 and TRBJ2-1; possible D gene TRBD1, 6 bases. The CDR3 loop spans 17 amino acids. Germline-derived CDR1 and CDR2 are SGHDN and FVKESK. V shed 0 bases and J shed 2 bases, with 14 bases lying between them. The DNA of the CDR3 is TGTGCCAGCAGCCAAGAAGTGGGGGCCCACCCCTACAATGAGCAGTTCTTC. The encoded protein is CASSQEVGAHPYNEQFF.

This rearrangement joins TRBV5-4 to TRBJ2-5, with unresolved D. In germline, CDR1 is SGHNT, CDR2 YYREEE (reference sequence). V was cut by 0 bases and J by 7 bases, with 16 bases left in between. The CDR3 is 15 residues long. CDR3 region: CASSLEVGLSATQYF. The CDR3 DNA reads TGTGCCAGCAGCTTGGAAGTGGGTTTGAGTGCGACCCAGTACTTC.

Notes on this clone: A far larger clone lies a single base away; this is likely a read error. The chain joins TRBV6-6 to TRBJ1-1; 7 positions match TRBD1. Germline lookup yields CDR1 MNHNY and CDR2 SVGAGI (reference sequence). The CDR3 covers 14 residues. V lost 2 bases, J lost 0 bases, and 0 bases stayed unmatched. CDR3 nucleotide sequence: TGTGCCAGCAGTTACGGGACAGTGAACACTGAAGCTTTCTTT. Protein: CASSYGTVNTEAFF.

The chain's CDR3 is CASSYRGRNEQFF. In DNA form, the CDR3 reads TGTGCCAGCAGTTACAGGGGGCGGAATGAGCAGTTCTTC. The chain couples TRBV6-5 to TRBJ2-1; 7 nucleotides match TRBD1. The CDR3 is 13 residues long. Germline V CDR1 and CDR2: MNHEY, SVGAGI. Germline trimming cut 2 bases from V and 7 bases from J; bases unmatched to any gene: 2.

In this sample, this clone turned up a few times. The rearrangement uses TRBV18 and TRBJ2-1; 14 nucleotides agree with TRBD2. The CDR3 sequence is 17 residues long. Germline V gene sequence: CDR1 KGHSH, CDR2 LQKENI. V was clipped by 0 bases and J by 9 bases; unmatched bases: 7. Here the CDR3 reads CASSPPGTSGSPGEQFF. The CDR3 region has the DNA TGTGCCAGCTCACCACCGGGGACTAGCGGGAGTCCCGGTGAGCAGTTCTTC.

The J gene is TRBJ2-1, the V gene TRBV28, with TRBD2 matching over 9 bases. The germline CDR1 and CDR2 sequences are MDHEN and SYDVKM. After removal of 8 bases from V and 7 bases from J, the junction contained 15 bases not matched to a gene. This CDR3 has 16 residues. The CDR3 bases are TGTGCCAGCCCTCCTACGGGCGGGGGGGCCGGTAATGAGCAGTTCTTC. Amino acid sequence: CASPPTGGGAGNEQFF.

This chain joins TRBV10-2 and TRBJ1-1; D is undetermined. The CDR3 is 14 amino acids. V gave up 3 bases and J gave up 1 base, with 9 bases separating them. Germline V lookup: CDR1 WSHSY, CDR2 SAAADI. In DNA form, the CDR3 reads TGCGCCAGCAGTGATGGTGATAGGAACACTGAAGCTTTCTTT. Protein product: CASSDGDRNTEAFF.

The chain couples TRBV5-1 to TRBJ2-1, with a tentative D call TRBD2 (6 bases). The CDR3 runs to 14 residues. Deletions cut 3 bases from V and 4 bases from J, with 11 bases between. Germline V gene sequence: CDR1 SGHRS, CDR2 YFSETQ. The CDR3 nucleotides read TGCGCCAGCAGCTCGGGACTCGATTACAATGAGCAGTTCTTC. Protein product: CASSSGLDYNEQFF.

The rearrangement links TRBV6-1 to TRBJ1-5; no firm D call. The CDR3 length is 13 residues. Germline values: CDR1 MNHNS, CDR2 SASEGT. The V and J ends lost 1 base and 3 bases respectively, with 4 bases between them. The CDR3 DNA is TGTGCCAGCAGTGAAGGGTACAATCAGCCCCAGCATTTT. It specifies CASSEGYNQPQHF.

The V and J genes are TRBV14 and TRBJ1-3; the D is unclear. This CDR3 spans 12 amino acids. The germline CDR1 and CDR2 sequences are SGHDN and FVKESK. Trimming shortened V by 2 bases and J by 7 bases, and 6 bases separated the two germline ends. CDR3 bases: TGTGCCAGCAGCCAACCAGCTAACACCATATATTTT. Amino acid sequence: CASSQPANTIYF.

This clone was seen only a few times. The chain employs TRBV10-2 and TRBJ1-1; D gene unclear. The CDR3 length is 15 residues. CDR1 and CDR2 from the germline V gene are WSHSY and SAAADI. V gave up 6 bases and J gave up 0 bases, with 14 bases separating them. CDR3 bases: TGCGCCAGCAGGCACATGGAGATATTGAACACTGAAGCTTTCTTT. Protein: CASRHMEILNTEAFF.

The chain has TRBV9 and TRBJ2-5, with 8 bases lining up with TRBD2. V was pared by 1 base and J by 3 bases, with 8 bases of the junction left unmatched. Germline V lookup: CDR1 SGDLS, CDR2 YYNGEE. The CDR3 totals 16 residues. The CDR3 reads CASSVQGTRGEETQYF. Here the CDR3 DNA reads TGTGCCAGCAGCGTACAAGGGACTAGAGGAGAAGAGACCCAGTACTTC.

The J gene is TRBJ2-3, the V gene TRBV5-1; TRBD1 agrees at 10 bases. CDR1 and CDR2 from the germline V gene are SGHRS and YFSETQ. This CDR3 is built from 17 residues. V lost 5 bases and J lost 8; bases outside the gene matches: 17. DNA for the CDR3: TGCGCCAGCAGACCATCATCCGGGACAGGGGTACTAGGTACGCAGTATTTT. Translated, it gives CASRPSSGTGVLGTQYF.

This rearrangement joins TRBV9 to TRBJ2-7, with 7 bases matching TRBD2. The V gene's germline CDR1 is SGDLS and CDR2 YYNGEE. The J segment lost 0 bases and the V segment lost 9 bases, leaving 9 bases of the junction unmatched. This CDR3 spans 14 amino acids. CDR3 DNA sequence: TGTGCCACCCCGACTAGCAGGAGCTCCTACGAGCAGTACTTC. It specifies CATPTSRSSYEQYF.